The rows below give T cell receptor beta chains drawn from one sample of a study of post-analysis software for immune sequencing data. TCRdb itself ran the PCR reads through MiXCR, one entry per CDR3 protein. The top ten hold roughly 13% of the sample, which has 380,000 or so distinct CDR3 sequences, approximately 33% seen once. The sample consisted of blood. These receptors were collected from a girl aged 10-17 years with multiple sclerosis. Both conserved end residues are part of each CDR3. Each record gives: clone size, D gene, V gene, J gene, CDR3 protein, CDR3 DNA. D genes are given only for firm matches. Expanded clones are given a class, and other clones once, few, many or no size at all.

abundance: NA; d_gene: TRBD2; v_gene: TRBV27; j_gene: TRBJ2-1; CDR3aa: CASSLRGGGYNEQFF; CDR3nt: TGTGCCAGCAGTTTACGGGGCGGGGGCTACAATGAGCAGTTCTTC
abundance: NA; d_gene: TRBD1; v_gene: TRBV7-9; j_gene: TRBJ2-7; CDR3aa: CASSLGRTGDTYEQYF; CDR3nt: TGTGCCAGCAGCTTGGGCAGGACAGGGGATACTTACGAGCAGTACTTC
abundance: NA; d_gene: NA; v_gene: TRBV29-1; j_gene: TRBJ1-1; CDR3aa: CSVPRGGDNTEAFF; CDR3nt: TGCAGCGTCCCAAGGGGGGGGGATAACACTGAAGCTTTCTTT
abundance: NA; d_gene: TRBD1; v_gene: TRBV12-3/TRBV12-4; j_gene: TRBJ2-7; CDR3aa: CASSVTGGSYEQYF; CDR3nt: TGTGCCAGCAGCGTGACAGGGGGCTCCTACGAGCAGTACTTC
abundance: NA; d_gene: TRBD1; v_gene: TRBV2; j_gene: TRBJ1-5; CDR3aa: CASSGGQGGYQPQHF; CDR3nt: TGTGCCAGCAGTGGAGGACAGGGAGGCTATCAGCCCCAGCATTTT
abundance: few; d_gene: NA; v_gene: TRBV15; j_gene: TRBJ2-1; CDR3aa: CATSRRKGPYNEQFF; CDR3nt: TGTGCCACCAGCAGAAGAAAGGGCCCTTACAATGAGCAGTTCTTC
abundance: NA; d_gene: NA; v_gene: TRBV6-2/TRBV6-3; j_gene: TRBJ2-3; CDR3aa: CASSTVAGSWYF; CDR3nt: TGTGCCAGCAGTACGGTAGCCGGGTCATGGTATTTT
abundance: NA; d_gene: NA; v_gene: TRBV30; j_gene: TRBJ1-2; CDR3aa: CAWRGSGSYGYTF; CDR3nt: TGTGCCTGGAGGGGATCGGGGAGCTATGGCTACACCTTC
abundance: NA; d_gene: TRBD1; v_gene: TRBV4-1; j_gene: TRBJ1-4; CDR3aa: CASGPLGQNEKLFF; CDR3nt: TGCGCCAGCGGCCCTTTGGGACAGAATGAAAAACTGTTTTTT
abundance: many; d_gene: NA; v_gene: TRBV11-2; j_gene: TRBJ2-7; CDR3aa: CASSLAVYEQYF; CDR3nt: TGTGCCAGCAGCTTAGCGGTCTACGAGCAGTACTTC
abundance: NA; d_gene: NA; v_gene: TRBV30; j_gene: TRBJ2-6; CDR3aa: CAWSPSGASPGANVLTF; CDR3nt: TGTGCCTGGAGCCCATCTGGCGCGTCTCCTGGGGCCAACGTCCTGACTTTC
abundance: few; d_gene: NA; v_gene: TRBV29-1; j_gene: TRBJ1-2; CDR3aa: CSVGTLYGYTF; CDR3nt: TGCAGCGTTGGGACGCTCTATGGCTACACCTTC
abundance: few; d_gene: NA; v_gene: TRBV7-9; j_gene: TRBJ1-1; CDR3aa: CASSDGTANTEAFF; CDR3nt: TGTGCCAGCAGCGACGGTACGGCGAACACTGAAGCTTTCTTT
abundance: NA; d_gene: NA; v_gene: TRBV6-5; j_gene: TRBJ1-2; CDR3aa: CASKNLGGLGGYTF; CDR3nt: TGTGCCAGCAAGAACCTCGGTGGTTTAGGTGGCTACACCTTC